What follows are 22 T cell receptor beta chains derived from one specimen sequenced in a study of CD8 T cells in ankylosing spondylitis. From the 5' RACE reads, TCRdb called clonotypes with MiXCR, one entry per CDR3 protein. The sample lists 250,000 to 350,000 distinct CDR3 sequences; about 20% were seen once. The sequenced material came from blood, either unsorted or a sorted T cell fraction (not recorded which). The receptors originated from a male donor with ankylosing spondylitis or in good health (not recorded which).

The genes are TRBV5-1 and TRBJ1-6, with D maybe TRBD1 (5 bases). CDR1 SGHRS and CDR2 YFSETQ come from the germline V gene. The CDR3 sequence is 16 residues long. V shed 0 bases and J shed 6 bases, with 13 bases lying between them. The CDR3 DNA sequence: TGCGCCAGCAGCTTGGCCCCCTCTGGGGGTAATTCACCCCTCCACTTT. This sequence encodes CASSLAPSGGNSPLHF.

J is TRBJ2-1 and V is TRBV12-3 or TRBV12-4; D is possibly TRBD1 (6 bases). V was trimmed by 7 bases and J by 0 bases, leaving 19 bases between them. The CDR3 contains 17 residues. The CDR3 protein is CASTLIQGQPSYNEQFF. In nucleotides, the CDR3 is TGTGCCAGCACCCTGATACAAGGACAGCCCTCCTACAATGAGCAGTTCTTC.

This clonotype was picked up many times. The genes are TRBV5-1 and TRBJ1-2; D possibly corresponds to TRBD1 (6 bases). The germline V and J ends were trimmed by 2 bases and 5 bases, with 10 bases remaining between them. The V gene's germline CDR1 is SGHRS and CDR2 YFSETQ. This CDR3 is built from 13 residues. Here the CDR3 DNA reads TGCGCCAGCAGCTTAGACAGGTCATATGGCTACACCTTC. Its protein product is CASSLDRSYGYTF.

The sample holds many counts of this clonotype. V usage is TRBV27 and J usage is TRBJ1-1, with no clear D. Germline CDR1 reads MNHEY; CDR2 reads SMNVEV (reference sequence). CDR3 size: 15 residues. V shed 2 bases and J shed 0 bases, with 10 bases lying between them. This CDR3 reads CASSLVPHLNTEAFF. The CDR3 bases are TGTGCCAGCAGTTTAGTACCGCACCTGAACACTGAAGCTTTCTTT.

The CDR3: CTSSFLTGGNQPQHF. CDR3 coding DNA: TGTACTAGCAGCTTTTTAACAGGGGGAAATCAGCCCCAGCATTTT. The J gene is TRBJ1-5, the V gene TRBV7-7, with 8 bases fitting TRBD1. The length of the CDR3 is 15 residues. Germline V gives CDR1 SSHAT, CDR2 FNYEAQ (reference sequence).

This clonotype has just a few counts. This sequence joins TRBV15 and TRBJ2-1, with 15 bases aligning to TRBD2. The V gene's germline CDR1 is LNHNV and CDR2 YYDKDF (reference sequence). The length of the CDR3 is 17 residues. Germline trimming cut 0 bases from V and 7 bases from J; bases unmatched to any gene: 4. The DNA for the CDR3 is TGTGCCACCAGCAGAGACCGGACTAGCGGGAGGGCGAATGAGCAGTTCTTC. Protein product: CATSRDRTSGRANEQFF.

The chain uses TRBV5-5 and TRBJ1-2, with 10 positions matching TRBD1. The ends lost 4 bases at V and 3 bases at J; junction bases unmatched: 6. The germline V gene encodes CDR1 SGHKS and CDR2 YYEKEE (reference sequence). This CDR3 region has 15 residues. The CDR3 coding sequence is TGTGCCAGCAGCGGGGGGACAGGGGAGTACTATGGCTACACCTTC. Protein product: CASSGGTGEYYGYTF.

This clonotype was seen a handful of times. V and J are TRBV24-1 and TRBJ2-1; the D gene is possibly TRBD2 (6 bases). The CDR3 sequence is 14 residues long. Germline V gives CDR1 KGHDR, CDR2 SFDVKD. V shed 5 bases and J shed 9 bases, with 16 bases lying between them. The CDR3 coding sequence is TGTGCCACCAGTGTCGGAGGGGCGCTTGGTGAGCAGTTCTTC. Translating gives CATSVGGALGEQFF.

V gene TRBV10-3 combines with J gene TRBJ1-1; perhaps TRBD1 as D (5 bases). This CDR3 has 16 residues. Germline CDR1 reads ENHRY; CDR2 reads SYGVKD. Trimming cost V 0 bases and J 0 bases, with 11 bases left between them. This CDR3 is CAISESGGTMNTEAFF. In DNA, the CDR3 is TGTGCCATCAGTGAGTCGGGGGGGACCATGAACACTGAAGCTTTCTTT.

This clonotype was seen a handful of times. The chain combines TRBV2 with TRBJ2-3; 11 nucleotides align to TRBD2. The germline V gene has CDR1 SNHLY and CDR2 FYNNEI. This CDR3 has 16 amino acids. Trimming at V came to 7 bases and at J to 6 bases, leaving 12 bases not matched to a gene. The CDR3 loop reads CASNGGGLAAQDTQYF. CDR3 bases: TGTGCCAGCAATGGCGGGGGACTAGCGGCTCAGGATACGCAGTATTTT.

This clonotype was seen more than once but under ten times. This CDR3 is missing its conserved last phenylalanine or tryptophan, likely due to a read error. No DNA is shown, since the ends of the CDR3 on it are uncertain; the CDR3 is the one TCRdb lists. The chain employs TRBV6-7 and TRBJ2-7; the table names TRBD1, a call not compared with the DNA. TRBV6-7 is filed as an ORF, its function uncertain. From its first to its last residue, the CDR3 has 13 amino acids. CDR3 sequence reads: CASSYPTPKNPAL.

The DNA of the CDR3 is TGTGCCATCAGTGAGTCGAAGTTAGCGGGTAACACCGGGGAGCTGTTTTTT. Protein sequence: CAISESKLAGNTGELFF. V and J are TRBV10-3 and TRBJ2-2, with 7 bases fitting TRBD2. Trimming took 0 bases from V and 2 from J; bases not matched to a gene: 6. From germline, CDR1 is ENHRY and CDR2 SYGVKD. This CDR3 spans 17 amino acids.

The chain combines TRBV9 with TRBJ2-4; unclear D gene. Germline V gives CDR1 SGDLS, CDR2 YYNGEE. This CDR3 comprises 13 residues. Trimming stripped 2 bases from V and 0 bases from J, with 3 bases between. In DNA form, the CDR3 reads TGTGCCAGCAGCGTCGGAGCCAAAAACATTCAGTACTTC. As protein: CASSVGAKNIQYF.

This chain uses TRBV10-3 with TRBJ1-5; D unclear. The CDR3 covers 15 residues. Between the trimmed V and J ends, which lost 0 bases and 2 bases, there was a span of 8 bases. Germline V lookup: CDR1 ENHRY, CDR2 SYGVKD. CDR3 in DNA: TGTGCCATCAGTGAGTCTGGGTTGGGCAATCAGCCCCAGCATTTT. Amino acids: CAISESGLGNQPQHF.

This chain uses TRBV27 with TRBJ1-5, with D uncertain. The CDR3 is made up of 15 amino acids. Trimming shortened V by 2 bases and J by 2 bases, and 10 bases separated the two germline ends. Germline CDR1 reads MNHEY; CDR2 reads SMNVEV (reference sequence). CDR3 residues: CASSLTPTGNQPQHF. In nucleotides, the CDR3 is TGTGCCAGCAGTTTAACCCCCACGGGCAATCAGCCCCAGCATTTT.

In this sample, this clonotype turned up a few times. J is TRBJ1-1 and V is TRBV20-1; TRBD1 matches at 8 bases. The V segment lost 5 bases and the J segment 1 base; nucleotides outside the gene matches: 3. Germline V gives CDR1 DFQATT, CDR2 SNEGSKA (reference sequence). This CDR3 spans 13 amino acids. The CDR3 loop is CSAPGGWNTEAFF. The CDR3 region has the DNA TGCAGTGCTCCAGGGGGCTGGAACACTGAAGCTTTCTTT.

This chain connects TRBV20-1 to TRBJ2-3; TRBD2 is a possible D gene (6 bases). The CDR3 extends over 14 amino acids. Trimming pared 8 bases from V and 5 bases from J, leaving 20 bases between. Per the germline V gene, CDR1 is DFQATT and CDR2 is SNEGSKA (reference sequence). CDR3 DNA sequence: TGCAGTACGAGCATAGGGGAGGCCCAAGATACGCAGTATTTT. As protein: CSTSIGEAQDTQYF.

This clonotype was seen only a few times. The chain employs TRBV11-1 and TRBJ1-5, with D hard to call. V lost 5 bases to trimming and J lost 4 bases, with 9 bases between them. The CDR3 extends over 13 amino acids. Germline lookup yields CDR1 SGHAT and CDR2 FQDESV (reference sequence). The CDR3 here is CASSLMKNQPQHF. The CDR3 DNA is TGTGCCAGCAGCCTAATGAAAAATCAGCCCCAGCATTTT.

This clonotype was picked up many times. This rearrangement joins TRBV29-1 to TRBJ2-1; D gene uncertain. V dropped 4 bases and J dropped 2 bases, with 6 bases sitting between them. The CDR3 sequence is 12 residues long. In germline, CDR1 is SQVTM, CDR2 ANQGSEA. CDR3 in amino acids: CSVARTYNEQFF. Here the CDR3 DNA reads TGCAGCGTTGCGCGGACCTACAATGAGCAGTTCTTC.

The sample holds a few counts of this clonotype. This chain uses TRBV18 with TRBJ1-1, with no clear D. Germline V gene data show CDR1 as KGHSH and CDR2 as LQKENI. There are 14 residues in the CDR3. V lost 2 bases and J lost 3, with 10 bases in between. CDR3 region: CASSPTFGDTEAFF. CDR3 sequence (DNA): TGTGCCAGCTCACCAACCTTCGGGGACACTGAAGCTTTCTTT.

The chain links TRBV13 to TRBJ1-5; D unresolved. CDR1 PRHDT and CDR2 FYEKMQ come from the germline V gene (reference sequence). The V gene lost 0 bases and the J gene lost 9 bases, with 9 bases spanning the gap. The CDR3 has 13 amino acids. This CDR3 reads CASSLGADRPQHF. For the CDR3, the DNA is TGTGCCAGCAGCTTAGGGGCGGATCGGCCCCAGCATTTT.

This clonotype appeared a single time. The rearrangement joins TRBV6-5 to TRBJ2-3; D may be TRBD1 or TRBD2 (6 bases each). The V end was cut by 2 bases, the J end by 6 bases, with 12 bases between. Germline V gives CDR1 MNHEY, CDR2 SVGAGI. This CDR3 is built from 14 residues. The CDR3 DNA sequence: TGTGCCAGCAGTTACGTGGGGGGCATGGATACGCAGTATTTT. This codes for CASSYVGGMDTQYF.